These 3 T cell receptor beta chains originate from one sample sequenced in a study of T cells in women clearing cervical HPV infection. Data came from immunoSEQ multiplex PCR; TCRdb stores just in-frame clones and leaves some out. In total, the table holds some 20,000 clones. Sequencing was performed on blood buffy coat. Every receptor here comes from a woman between 18 and 75 years old with a cervical HPV16 infection that either progressed to CIN3+ or cleared (not recorded which).

As to this clone: Coverage ceases 3 residues before the CDR3 finishes, and the germline J gene fills in the end. The V gene is TRBV7-2, the J gene TRBJ2-3; D not resolved. V lost 5 bases, J lost 0 bases, and 6 bases lay in between. The germline CDR1 and CDR2 sequences are SGHTA and FQGNSA. The CDR3 loop spans 13 amino acids. CDR3 protein: CASSLLSTDTQYF. The covered CDR3 bases are TGTGCCAGCAGCCTACTTAGCACAGATACG.

Regarding this clone: The read terminates 3 residues ahead of where the CDR3 ends, so the germline J gene completes it. The V and J genes are TRBV2 and TRBJ2-2; D call uncertain. CDR1 is SNHLY, CDR2 FYNNEI, per germline. The CDR3 is made up of 14 amino acids. CDR3 DNA, as far as it was read: TGTGCCAGCAGTGACTTAAACTCTAATGAAAAG. This codes for CASSDLNSNEK. The full CDR3 is CASSDLNSNEKLFF.

Comment on this clone: The read comes to an end 3 residues before the CDR3 does, leaving the germline J gene to fill in the end. V usage is TRBV5-1 and J usage is TRBJ2-1; 7 bases fit TRBD2. Germline lookup yields CDR1 SGHRS and CDR2 YFSETQ. There are 16 residues in the CDR3. V lost 0 bases to trimming and J lost 2 bases; unmatched junction nucleotides: 5. The CDR3 loop reads CASSLGPSGTYNEQFF. Partial CDR3 DNA: TGCGCCAGCAGCTTGGGGCCGAGCGGGACCTACAATGAG.